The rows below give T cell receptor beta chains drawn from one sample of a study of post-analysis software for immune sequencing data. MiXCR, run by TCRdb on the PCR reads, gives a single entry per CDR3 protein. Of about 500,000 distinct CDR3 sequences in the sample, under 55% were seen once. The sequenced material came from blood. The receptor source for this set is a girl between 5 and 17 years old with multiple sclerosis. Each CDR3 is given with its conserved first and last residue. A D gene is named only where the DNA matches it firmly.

CDR3 protein: CASSLVNYEQYF; D gene: -; V gene: TRBV12-3/TRBV12-4; J gene: -
CDR3 protein: CASRSGQTAEKLFF; D gene: -; V gene: TRBV12-3/TRBV12-4; J gene: TRBJ1-4
CDR3 protein: CASSQGGLAFNEQFF; D gene: TRBD2; V gene: TRBV4-2; J gene: TRBJ2-1
CDR3 protein: CSARSGPVNTEAFF; D gene: -; V gene: TRBV20-1; J gene: TRBJ1-1
CDR3 protein: CASSQVGQGATNEQFF; D gene: TRBD1; V gene: TRBV4-1; J gene: TRBJ2-1
CDR3 protein: CAISDGQGDEQYF; D gene: TRBD1; V gene: TRBV10-3; J gene: TRBJ2-7
CDR3 protein: CASSFLISGYQETQYF; D gene: -; V gene: TRBV5-1; J gene: TRBJ2-5
CDR3 protein: CASSGQGPNYGYTF; D gene: TRBD1; V gene: TRBV6-6; J gene: TRBJ1-2
CDR3 protein: CASRIQGNQPQHF; D gene: -; V gene: TRBV12-3/TRBV12-4; J gene: TRBJ1-5
CDR3 protein: CSARWQVYEQYF; D gene: -; V gene: TRBV20-1; J gene: TRBJ2-7
CDR3 protein: CSARGLFERAFIQGTQYF; D gene: -; V gene: TRBV20-1; J gene: -
CDR3 protein: CASSPRDREYNEQYF; D gene: TRBD1; V gene: TRBV7-2; J gene: TRBJ2-5
CDR3 protein: CASSTTRATQYF; D gene: -; V gene: TRBV6-2/TRBV6-3; J gene: TRBJ2-3
CDR3 protein: CASSQFGGAGTEAFF; D gene: -; V gene: TRBV4-3; J gene: TRBJ1-1
CDR3 protein: CASSLKLAGVGEQFF; D gene: TRBD2; V gene: TRBV13; J gene: TRBJ2-1
CDR3 protein: CASSPYKDTRPQHF; D gene: -; V gene: TRBV6-5; J gene: TRBJ1-5
CDR3 protein: CASSLDGTFNYGYTF; D gene: -; V gene: TRBV5-1; J gene: TRBJ1-2
CDR3 protein: CAGSQEWQDGIYEQYF; D gene: -; V gene: TRBV4-1; J gene: TRBJ2-7
CDR3 protein: CATSDFPDRGRDEQFF; D gene: TRBD1; V gene: TRBV24-1; J gene: TRBJ2-1
CDR3 protein: CASSRQMNTEAFF; D gene: -; V gene: TRBV6-5; J gene: TRBJ1-1
CDR3 protein: CASSFQAGGLDEQFF; D gene: TRBD1; V gene: TRBV27; J gene: TRBJ2-1
CDR3 protein: CASRTGTGIHNEQFF; D gene: TRBD1; V gene: TRBV2; J gene: TRBJ2-1
CDR3 protein: CSVEPGRETQYF; D gene: -; V gene: TRBV29-1; J gene: TRBJ2-5
CDR3 protein: CASSRRLAGGFKGTQYF; D gene: TRBD2; V gene: TRBV4-3; J gene: TRBJ2-5
CDR3 protein: CASSIERDTDTQYF; D gene: TRBD2; V gene: TRBV7-9; J gene: TRBJ2-3
CDR3 protein: CASSLPPSTGNTEAFF; D gene: -; V gene: TRBV5-5; J gene: TRBJ1-1
CDR3 protein: CAISESRRVDTQYF; D gene: -; V gene: TRBV10-3; J gene: TRBJ2-3
CDR3 protein: CASSEGAYSYNEQFF; D gene: -; V gene: TRBV2; J gene: TRBJ2-1
CDR3 protein: CASSVKPGTVADEQFF; D gene: TRBD1; V gene: TRBV28; J gene: TRBJ2-1
CDR3 protein: CATTRDSTSYEQYF; D gene: TRBD1; V gene: TRBV10-3; J gene: TRBJ2-7
CDR3 protein: CASSFTTPTDTQYF; D gene: -; V gene: TRBV27; J gene: TRBJ2-3
CDR3 protein: CASSLRSSGRASLEADTQYF; D gene: TRBD2; V gene: TRBV7-3; J gene: TRBJ2-3
CDR3 protein: CASSSGTTSYNEQYF; D gene: -; V gene: TRBV12-3/TRBV12-4; J gene: -